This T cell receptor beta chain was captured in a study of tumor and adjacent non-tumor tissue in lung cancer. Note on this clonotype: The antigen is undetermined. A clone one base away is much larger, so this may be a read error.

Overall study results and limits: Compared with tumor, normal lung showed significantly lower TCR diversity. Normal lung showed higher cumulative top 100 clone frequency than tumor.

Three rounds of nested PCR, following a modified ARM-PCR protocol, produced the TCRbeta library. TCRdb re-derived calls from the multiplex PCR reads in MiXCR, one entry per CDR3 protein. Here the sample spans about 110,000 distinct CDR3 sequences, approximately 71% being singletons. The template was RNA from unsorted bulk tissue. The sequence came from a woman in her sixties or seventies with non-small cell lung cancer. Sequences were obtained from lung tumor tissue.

This CDR3 reads CSSRDTRSAYEQYF. For the CDR3, the DNA is TGCAGTTCTAGAGATACTAGAAGCGCCTACGAGCAGTACTTC. V usage is TRBV20-1 and J usage is TRBJ2-7; D is perhaps TRBD2 (5 bases). CDR1 is DFQATT and CDR2 is SNEGSKA in the germline V gene (reference sequence). The CDR3 spans 14 residues.